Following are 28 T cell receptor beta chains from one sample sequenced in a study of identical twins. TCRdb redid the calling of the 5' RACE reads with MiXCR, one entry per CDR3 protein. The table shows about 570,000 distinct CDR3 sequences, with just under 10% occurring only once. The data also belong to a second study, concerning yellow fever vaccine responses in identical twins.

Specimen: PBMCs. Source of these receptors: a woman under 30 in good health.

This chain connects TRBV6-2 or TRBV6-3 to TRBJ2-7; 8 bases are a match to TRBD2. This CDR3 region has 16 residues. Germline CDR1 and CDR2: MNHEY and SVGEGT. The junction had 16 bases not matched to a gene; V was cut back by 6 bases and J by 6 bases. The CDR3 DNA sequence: TGTGCCAGCAGCCGCGTCGCGGGAGGCCCATTTGGCGAGCAGTACTTC. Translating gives CASSRVAGGPFGEQYF.

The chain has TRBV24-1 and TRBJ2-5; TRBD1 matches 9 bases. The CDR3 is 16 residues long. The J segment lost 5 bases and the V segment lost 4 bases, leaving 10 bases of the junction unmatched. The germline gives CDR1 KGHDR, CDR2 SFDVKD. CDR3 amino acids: CATSEPGTGLQETQYF. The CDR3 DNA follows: TGTGCCACCAGTGAGCCCGGGACAGGGCTTCAGGAGACCCAGTACTTC.

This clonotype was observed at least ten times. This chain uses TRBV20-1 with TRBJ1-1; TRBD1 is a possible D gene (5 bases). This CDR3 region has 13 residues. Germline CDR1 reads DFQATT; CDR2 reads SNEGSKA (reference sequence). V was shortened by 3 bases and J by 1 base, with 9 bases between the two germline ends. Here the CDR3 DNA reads TGCAGTGCTAGTGGGGGTGAGAACACTGAAGCTTTCTTT. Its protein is CSASGGENTEAFF.

The CDR3 DNA is TGTGCCAGCAGCTTAGAGGGGACAGGGCCAGATACGCAGTATTTT. Amino acids: CASSLEGTGPDTQYF. V and J are TRBV7-9 and TRBJ2-3; 9 positions agree with TRBD1. After removal of 1 base from V and 4 bases from J, the junction contained 3 bases not matched to a gene. Germline V gene data show CDR1 as SEHNR and CDR2 as FQNEAQ (reference sequence). The CDR3 has 15 amino acids.

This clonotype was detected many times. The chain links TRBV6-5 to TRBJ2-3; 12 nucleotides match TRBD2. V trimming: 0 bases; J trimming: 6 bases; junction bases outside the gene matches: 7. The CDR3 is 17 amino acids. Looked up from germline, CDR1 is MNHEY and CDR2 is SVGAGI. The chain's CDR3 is CASSYSSSGGVLDTQYF. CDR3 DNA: TGTGCCAGCAGTTACTCGTCTAGCGGGGGGGTTCTGGATACGCAGTATTTT.

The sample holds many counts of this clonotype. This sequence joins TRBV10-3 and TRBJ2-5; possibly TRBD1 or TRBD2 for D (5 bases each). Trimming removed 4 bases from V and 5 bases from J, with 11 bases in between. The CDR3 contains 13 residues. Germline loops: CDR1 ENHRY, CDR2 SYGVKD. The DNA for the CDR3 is TGTGCCATCAGTGGGGACGTCGGGGAGACCCAGTACTTC. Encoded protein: CAISGDVGETQYF.

This CDR3 reads CASSMDVGSPTDTQYF. The DNA of the CDR3 is TGTGCCAGCAGCATGGACGTCGGCTCTCCCACAGATACGCAGTATTTT. V and J are TRBV5-6 and TRBJ2-3; D remains ambiguous. This CDR3 spans 16 amino acids. Per the germline V gene, CDR1 is SGHDT and CDR2 is YYEEEE. V lost 4 bases to trimming and J lost 2 bases, with 17 bases between them.

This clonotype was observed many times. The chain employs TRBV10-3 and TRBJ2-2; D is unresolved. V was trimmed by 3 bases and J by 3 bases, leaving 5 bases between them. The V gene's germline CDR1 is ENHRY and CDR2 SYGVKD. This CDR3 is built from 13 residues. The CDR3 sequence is CAISEGYTGELFF. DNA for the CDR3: TGTGCCATCAGTGAAGGTTACACCGGGGAGCTGTTTTTT.

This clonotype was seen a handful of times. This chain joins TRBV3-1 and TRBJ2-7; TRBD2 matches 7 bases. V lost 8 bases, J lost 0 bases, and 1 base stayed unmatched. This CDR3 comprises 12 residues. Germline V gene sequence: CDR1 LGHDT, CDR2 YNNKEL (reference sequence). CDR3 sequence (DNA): TGTGCCAGCGGGGACTACTCCTACGAGCAGTACTTC. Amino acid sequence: CASGDYSYEQYF.

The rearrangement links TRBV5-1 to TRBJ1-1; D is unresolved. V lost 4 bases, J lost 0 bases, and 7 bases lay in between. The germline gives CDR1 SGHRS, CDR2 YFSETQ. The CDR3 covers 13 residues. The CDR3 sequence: CASSRYMNTEAFF. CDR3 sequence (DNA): TGCGCCAGCAGCCGATACATGAACACTGAAGCTTTCTTT.

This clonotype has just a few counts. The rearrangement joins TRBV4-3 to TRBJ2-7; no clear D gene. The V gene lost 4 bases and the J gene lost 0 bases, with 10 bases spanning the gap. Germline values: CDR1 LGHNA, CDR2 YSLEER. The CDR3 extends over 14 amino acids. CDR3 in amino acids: CASSPGPTSYEQYF. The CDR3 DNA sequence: TGCGCCAGCAGCCCAGGACCAACCTCCTACGAGCAGTACTTC.

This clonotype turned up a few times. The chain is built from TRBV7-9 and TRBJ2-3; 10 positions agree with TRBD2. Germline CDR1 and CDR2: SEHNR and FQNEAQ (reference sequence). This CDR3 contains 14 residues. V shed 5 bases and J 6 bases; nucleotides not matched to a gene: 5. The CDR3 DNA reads TGTGCCAGCAGCGACACTAGCGGGGAGGATACGCAGTATTTT. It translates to CASSDTSGEDTQYF. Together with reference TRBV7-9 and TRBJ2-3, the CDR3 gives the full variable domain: DTGVSQNPRHKITKRGQNVTFRCDPISEHNRLYWYRQTLGQGPEFLTYFQNEAQLEKSRLLSDRFSAERPKGSFSTLEIQRTEQGDSAMYLCASSDTSGEDTQYFGPGTRLTVL.

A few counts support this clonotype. CDR3 sequence (DNA): TGTGCCAGCAGCCCTACCAGGGTGAACAATGAGCAGTTCTTC. Translated: CASSPTRVNNEQFF. The V call is TRBV7-3, the J call TRBJ2-1; D possibly corresponds to TRBD1 (5 bases). CDR1 SGHTA and CDR2 FQGTGA come from the germline V gene. V gave up 5 bases and J gave up 5 bases, with 13 bases separating them. The CDR3 covers 14 residues.

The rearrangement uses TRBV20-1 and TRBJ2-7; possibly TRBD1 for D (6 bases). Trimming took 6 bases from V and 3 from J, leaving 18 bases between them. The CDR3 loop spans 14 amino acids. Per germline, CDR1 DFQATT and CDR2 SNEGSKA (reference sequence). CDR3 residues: CSAPPQGSNYEQYF. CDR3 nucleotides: TGCAGTGCCCCCCCTCAGGGGAGTAACTACGAGCAGTACTTC.

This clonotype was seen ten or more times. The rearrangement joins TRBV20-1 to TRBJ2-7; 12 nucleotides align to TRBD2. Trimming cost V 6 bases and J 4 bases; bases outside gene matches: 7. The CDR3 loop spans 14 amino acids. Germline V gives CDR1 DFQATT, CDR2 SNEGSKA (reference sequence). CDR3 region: CSARTSGTLYEQYF. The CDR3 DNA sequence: TGCAGTGCAAGGACTAGCGGGACGTTATACGAGCAGTACTTC.

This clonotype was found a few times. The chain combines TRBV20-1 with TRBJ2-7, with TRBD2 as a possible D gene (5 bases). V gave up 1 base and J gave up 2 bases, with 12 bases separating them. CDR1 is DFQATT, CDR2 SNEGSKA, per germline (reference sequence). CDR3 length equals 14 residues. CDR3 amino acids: CSARGSGIAYEQYF. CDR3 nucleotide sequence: TGCAGTGCTAGAGGGAGCGGAATAGCCTACGAGCAGTACTTC.

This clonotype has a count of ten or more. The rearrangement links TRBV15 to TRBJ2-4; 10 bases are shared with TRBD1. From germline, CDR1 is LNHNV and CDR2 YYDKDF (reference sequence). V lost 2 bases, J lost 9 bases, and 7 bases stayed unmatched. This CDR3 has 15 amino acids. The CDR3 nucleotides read TGTGCCACCAGCAGATCCGGACAGGGGGAGGTCATTCAGTACTTC. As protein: CATSRSGQGEVIQYF.

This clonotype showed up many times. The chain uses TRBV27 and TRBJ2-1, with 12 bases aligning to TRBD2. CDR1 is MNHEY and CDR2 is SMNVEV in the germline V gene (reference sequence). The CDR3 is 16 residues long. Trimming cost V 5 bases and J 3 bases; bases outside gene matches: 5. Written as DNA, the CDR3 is TGTGCCAGCAGTGCCCAACTAGCGGGGGGCTACAATGAGCAGTTCTTC. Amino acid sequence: CASSAQLAGGYNEQFF.

CDR3 sequence: CASPAEGVSTDTQYF. The CDR3 DNA sequence: TGTGCCAGCCCTGCTGAGGGCGTTAGCACAGATACGCAGTATTTT. This chain links TRBV2 with TRBJ2-3, with D possibly being TRBD2 (5 bases). The CDR3 sequence is 15 residues long. CDR1 is SNHLY, CDR2 FYNNEI, per germline. With 8 bases removed from V and 0 bases from J, the gap between germline ends came to 15 bases.

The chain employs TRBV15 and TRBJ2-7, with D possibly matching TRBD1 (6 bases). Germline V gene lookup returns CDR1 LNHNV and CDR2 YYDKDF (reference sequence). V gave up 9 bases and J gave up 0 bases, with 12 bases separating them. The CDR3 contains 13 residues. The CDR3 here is CATQGLSSYEQYF. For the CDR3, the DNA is TGTGCCACTCAGGGGTTGAGCTCCTACGAGCAGTACTTC. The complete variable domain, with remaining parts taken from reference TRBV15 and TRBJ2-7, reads DAMVIQNPRYQVTQFGKPVTLSCSQTLNHNVMYWYQQKSSQAPKLLFHYYDKDFNNEADTPDNFQSRRPNTSFCFLDIRSPGLGDTAMYLCATQGLSSYEQYFGPGTRLTVT.

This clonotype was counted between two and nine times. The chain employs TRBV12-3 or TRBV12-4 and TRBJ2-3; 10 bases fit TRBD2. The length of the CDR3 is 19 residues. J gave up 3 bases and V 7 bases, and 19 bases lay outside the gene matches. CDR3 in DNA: TGTGCCAGCACCCCCCCCCTAGCGGGAGTGCCCAGGGGGACAGATACGCAGTATTTT. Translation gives CASTPPLAGVPRGTDTQYF.

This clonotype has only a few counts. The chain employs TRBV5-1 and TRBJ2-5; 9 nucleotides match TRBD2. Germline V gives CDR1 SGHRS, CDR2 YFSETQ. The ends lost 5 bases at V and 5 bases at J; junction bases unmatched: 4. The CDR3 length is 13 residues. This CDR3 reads CASRLAGVETQYF. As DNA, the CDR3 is TGCGCCAGCAGGTTAGCGGGAGTCGAGACCCAGTACTTC.

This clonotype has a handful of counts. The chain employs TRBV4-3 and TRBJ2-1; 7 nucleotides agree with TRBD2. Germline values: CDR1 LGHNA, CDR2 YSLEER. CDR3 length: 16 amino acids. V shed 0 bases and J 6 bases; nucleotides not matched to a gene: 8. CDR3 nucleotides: TGCGCCAGCAGCCAAGAGCCGGCGGGAGTCGGCAATGAGCAGTTCTTC. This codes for CASSQEPAGVGNEQFF.

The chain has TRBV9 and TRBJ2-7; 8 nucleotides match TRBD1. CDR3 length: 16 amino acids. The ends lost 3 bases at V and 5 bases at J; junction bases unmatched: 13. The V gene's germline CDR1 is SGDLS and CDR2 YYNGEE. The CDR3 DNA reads TGTGCCAGCAGCGCCTCGGCAGGGAGACAGGGGAACGAGCAGTACTTC. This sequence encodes CASSASAGRQGNEQYF.

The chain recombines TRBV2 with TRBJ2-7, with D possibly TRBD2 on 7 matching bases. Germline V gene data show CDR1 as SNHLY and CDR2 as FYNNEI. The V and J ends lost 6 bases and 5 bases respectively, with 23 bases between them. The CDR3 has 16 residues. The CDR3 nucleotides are TGTGCCAGCAGGGCGGTAAGGGGGGGCGCGTCTAACGAGCAGTACTTC. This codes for CASRAVRGGASNEQYF. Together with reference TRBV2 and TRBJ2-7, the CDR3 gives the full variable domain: EPEVTQTPSHQVTQMGQEVILRCVPISNHLYFYWYRQILGQKVEFLVSFYNNEISEKSEIFDDQFSVERPDGSNFTLKIRSTKLEDSAMYFCASRAVRGGASNEQYFGPGTRLTVT.

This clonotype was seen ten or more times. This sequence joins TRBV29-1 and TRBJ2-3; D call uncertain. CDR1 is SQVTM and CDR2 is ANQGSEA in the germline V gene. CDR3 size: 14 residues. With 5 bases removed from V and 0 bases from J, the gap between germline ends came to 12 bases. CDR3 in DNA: TGCAGCGTTCTGGGATCGGCTAGCACAGATACGCAGTATTTT. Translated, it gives CSVLGSASTDTQYF.

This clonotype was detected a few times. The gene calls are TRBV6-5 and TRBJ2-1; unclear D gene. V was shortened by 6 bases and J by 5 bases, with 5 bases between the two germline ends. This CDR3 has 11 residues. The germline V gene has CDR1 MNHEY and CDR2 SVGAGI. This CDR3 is CASRRNNEQFF. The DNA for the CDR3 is TGTGCCAGCAGGCGAAACAATGAGCAGTTCTTC.

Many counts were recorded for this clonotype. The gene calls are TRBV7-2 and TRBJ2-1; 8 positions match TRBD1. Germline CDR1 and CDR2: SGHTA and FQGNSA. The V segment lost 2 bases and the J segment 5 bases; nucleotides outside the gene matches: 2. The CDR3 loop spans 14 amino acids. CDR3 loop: CASSLSGQDNEQFF. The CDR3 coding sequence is TGTGCCAGCAGCTTATCGGGACAGGACAATGAGCAGTTCTTC. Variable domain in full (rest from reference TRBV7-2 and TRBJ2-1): GAGVSQSPSNKVTEKGKDVELRCDPISGHTALYWYRQSLGQGLEFLIYFQGNSAPDKSGLPSDRFSAERTGGSVSTLTIQRTQQEDSAVYLCASSLSGQDNEQFFGPGTRLTVL.